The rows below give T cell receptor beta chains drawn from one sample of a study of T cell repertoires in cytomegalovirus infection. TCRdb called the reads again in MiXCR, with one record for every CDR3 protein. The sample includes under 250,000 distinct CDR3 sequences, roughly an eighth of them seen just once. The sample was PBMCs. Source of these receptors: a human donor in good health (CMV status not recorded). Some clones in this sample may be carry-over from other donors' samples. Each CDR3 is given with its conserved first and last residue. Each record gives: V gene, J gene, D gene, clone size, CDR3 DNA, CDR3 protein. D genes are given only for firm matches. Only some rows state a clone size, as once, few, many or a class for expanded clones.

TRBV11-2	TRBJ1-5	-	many	TGTGCCAGCACGGTTAATAGCAATCAGCCCCAGCATTTT	CASTVNSNQPQHF
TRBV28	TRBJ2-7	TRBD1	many	TGTGCCAGCATCAAGACAGGGTACAACGAGCAGTACTTC	CASIKTGYNEQYF
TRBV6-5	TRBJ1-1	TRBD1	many	TGTGCCAGCAGTTTACAGGGGGAGACTGAAGCTTTCTTT	CASSLQGETEAFF
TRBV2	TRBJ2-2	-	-	TGTGCCAGCAGTGAGGGGCTGGGAAGGGAGCTGTTTTTT	CASSEGLGRELFF
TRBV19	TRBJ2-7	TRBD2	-	TGTGCCAGTAGTACAAGGGATTTTTCGGGACTAAACAACCGCCACGAGCAGTACTTC	CASSTRDFSGLNNRHEQYF
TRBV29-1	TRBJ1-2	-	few	TGCAGCGTTGCGTACGGGGAGGGGCGCTACACCTTC	CSVAYGEGRYTF
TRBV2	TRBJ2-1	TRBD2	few	TGTGCCAGCAGGGTTAGCGGGAGAAGAAATGAGCAGTTCTTC	CASRVSGRRNEQFF
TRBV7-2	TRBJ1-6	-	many	TGTGCCAGCATCCCTGGGGCCAGCTCCTATAATTCACCCCTCCACTTT	CASIPGASSYNSPLHF
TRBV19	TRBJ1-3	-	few	TGTGCCAGTACCCTTGGACGGGTCTCTGGAAACACCATATATTTT	CASTLGRVSGNTIYF
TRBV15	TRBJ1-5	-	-	TGTGCCACCAGCAGAGACGGGAATCAGCCCCAGCATTTT	CATSRDGNQPQHF
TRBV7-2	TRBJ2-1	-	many	TGTGCCAGCAGCCCCCTGGAAGCAGCGGCCAATGAGCAGTTCTTC	CASSPLEAAANEQFF
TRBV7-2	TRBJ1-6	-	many	TGTGCCAGCAGCTTTCCAGGGATTTCACCCCTCCACTTT	CASSFPGISPLHF
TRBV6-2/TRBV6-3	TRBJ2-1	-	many	TGTGCCAGCAGTTATGCACAGGTTAATGAGCAGTTCTTC	CASSYAQVNEQFF
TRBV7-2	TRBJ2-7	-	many	TGTGCCAGCAGCTTGGGGGACCCCTACGAGCAGTACTTC	CASSLGDPYEQYF
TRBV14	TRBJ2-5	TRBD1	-	TGTGCCAGCAGCCAAGGGACAGGCCCTATCCAAGAGACCCAGTACTTC	CASSQGTGPIQETQYF
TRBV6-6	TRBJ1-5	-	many	TGTGCCAGCAGGTCCGACGGTAGCAATCAGCCCCAGCATTTT	CASRSDGSNQPQHF
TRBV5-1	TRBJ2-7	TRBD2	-	TGCGCCAGCAGCTTGGGAGGGAGGGCGCAAGAGCAGTACTTC	CASSLGGRAQEQYF
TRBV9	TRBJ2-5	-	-	TGTGCCAGCAGCGTGGGTACAGGGAGGAATCAAGAGACCCAGTACTTC	CASSVGTGRNQETQYF
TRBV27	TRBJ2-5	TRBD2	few	TGTGCCAGCAGTTTGGGGGGAGGGGCGCCTAAGAGACCCCAGTACTTC	CASSLGGGAPKRPQYF
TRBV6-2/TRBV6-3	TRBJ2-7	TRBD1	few	TGTGCCAGCAGTTACTCGATTTCCGGACAGGGAAGCGACGAGCAGTACTTC	CASSYSISGQGSDEQYF
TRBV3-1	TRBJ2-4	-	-	TGTGCCAGCAGCCAAGGGACTTTATTAGCCAAAAACATTCAGTACTTC	CASSQGTLLAKNIQYF
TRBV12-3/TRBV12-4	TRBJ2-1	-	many	TGTGCCAGCAGTTTCTCGACTAACAATGAGCAGTTCTTC	CASSFSTNNEQFF
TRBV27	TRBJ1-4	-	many	TGTGCCAGCAGTCCGCTCCAGGGCGGGAATGAAAAACTGTTTTTT	CASSPLQGGNEKLFF
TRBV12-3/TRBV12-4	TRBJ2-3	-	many	TGTGCCAGCAGTGGGACATCGCAACTTACAGATACGCAGTATTTT	CASSGTSQLTDTQYF
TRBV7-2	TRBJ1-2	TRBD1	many	TGTGCCAGCAGCTTGCCAGGGGGGATTTACGGCTACACCTTC	CASSLPGGIYGYTF
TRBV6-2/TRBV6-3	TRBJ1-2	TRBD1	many	TGTGCCAGCAGTTTCCGGACAGGGCAAGTAAAAACCCGCTATGGCTACACCTTC	CASSFRTGQVKTRYGYTF
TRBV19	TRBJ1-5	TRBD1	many	TGTGCCAGTAGCCTGACAGGGAGTAGCAATCAGCCCCAGCATTTT	CASSLTGSSNQPQHF
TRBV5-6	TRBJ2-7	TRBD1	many	TGTGCCAGCAGCCACGACAGGGGTAGCTCCTACGAGCAGTACTTC	CASSHDRGSSYEQYF
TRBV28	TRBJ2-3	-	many	TGTGCCAGCAGTTCTCCGGGACAACCCACAGATACGCAGTATTTT	CASSSPGQPTDTQYF
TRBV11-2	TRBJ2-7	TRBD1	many	TGTGCCAGCAGCTTAAGGACAGGGGGGTACGAGCAGTACTTC	CASSLRTGGYEQYF
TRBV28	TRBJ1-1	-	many	TGTGCCAGCAAACTCCTTGAAGGTCCCAAGTCGGGCACTGAAGCTTTCTTT	CASKLLEGPKSGTEAFF
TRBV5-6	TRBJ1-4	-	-	TGTGCCAGCAGCGCATTCGTAGGTGAAAAACTGTTTTTT	CASSAFVGEKLFF
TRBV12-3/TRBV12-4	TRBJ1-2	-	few	TGTGCCAGCAGTAACAGGGTACAGAACTATGGCTACACCTTC	CASSNRVQNYGYTF
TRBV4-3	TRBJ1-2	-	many	TGCGCCAGCAGCCAAGATCTTGCCTCTGGCAGTGTTTACACCTTC	CASSQDLASGSVYTF
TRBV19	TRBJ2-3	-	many	TGTGCCAGTAGGGGGGCAGATACGCAGTATTTT	CASRGADTQYF
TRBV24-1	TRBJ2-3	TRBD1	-	TGTGCCACCAGTGACGGGACAGCGACTAGCACAGATACGCAGTATTTT	CATSDGTATSTDTQYF
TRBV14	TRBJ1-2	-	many	TGTGCCAGCAGCCGGGGAGGCAGCCACGATCGCTACACCTTC	CASSRGGSHDRYTF